The 24 T cell receptor beta chains presented below share a single source sample, sequenced in a study of blood T cell repertoires in COVID-19 (dated by TCRdb to about 2020). The library was made by the immunoSEQ multiplex PCR assay. Held by TCRdb, this immuneACCESS table contains in-frame sequences only and omits some clones. Under half of the omission traces to an unresolved V gene where checked; the cause of the rest is unknown. The sample data list approximately 210,000 clones, and about 84% of these were observed just once. The ten most abundant clones make up roughly 7% of the sample. The sample comprised peripheral blood. These receptors all stem from a woman aged 80 or over with COVID-19, enrolled during active disease.

This clone has only a few counts. The V and J genes are TRBV9 and TRBJ1-2, with D uncertain. V lost 3 bases, J lost 4 bases, and 7 bases lay in between. The germline gives CDR1 SGDLS, CDR2 YYNGEE. The CDR3 has 12 residues. The CDR3 region is CASSGEGYGYTF. The CDR3, as DNA: TGTGCCAGCAGCGGCGAGGGCTATGGCTACACCTTC.

This chain joins TRBV5-6 and TRBJ2-5; D remains ambiguous. Germline V gives CDR1 SGHDT, CDR2 YYEEEE. The CDR3 runs to 13 residues. V gave up 0 bases and J gave up 5 bases, with 8 bases separating them. The CDR3 DNA reads as TGTGCCAGCAGCTTGGGCCAGTCCGAGACCCAGTACTTC. Amino acid sequence: CASSLGQSETQYF.

This chain links TRBV7-2 with TRBJ1-1, with D perhaps TRBD1 (5 bases). CDR3 size: 15 residues. Germline CDR1 SGHTA, CDR2 FQGNSA. The V and J ends lost 3 bases and 1 base respectively, with 12 bases between them. The DNA of the CDR3 is TGTGCCAGCAGCTTCTGGGGGGTGGGGAACACTGAAGCTTTCTTT. This gives the protein CASSFWGVGNTEAFF.

The chain uses TRBV28 and TRBJ1-1; 7 bases map to TRBD1. The V and J ends lost 4 bases and 1 base, in that order; junction bases with no gene match: 3. Germline CDR1 MDHEN, CDR2 SYDVKM. CDR3 length: 14 residues. CDR3 region: CASSSGTANTEAFF. As DNA, the CDR3 is TGTGCCAGCAGTTCTGGGACAGCGAACACTGAAGCTTTCTTT.

V is TRBV7-2 and J is TRBJ2-1; D perhaps matches TRBD2 (5 bases). V was shortened by 5 bases and J by 3 bases, with 14 bases between the two germline ends. This CDR3 comprises 15 residues. Germline V gene sequence: CDR1 SGHTA, CDR2 FQGNSA. The CDR3 region has the DNA TGTGCCAGCAGCGCAGTATTTGGACTCTACAATGAGCAGTTCTTC. Amino acid sequence: CASSAVFGLYNEQFF.

The rearrangement links TRBV2 to TRBJ1-1; maybe TRBD1 (6 bases). Trimming removed 5 bases at V and 1 base at J, with 8 bases between. Germline V gene lookup returns CDR1 SNHLY and CDR2 FYNNEI. The CDR3 is 13 residues long. The CDR3 protein is CASSSQGNTEAFF. The CDR3 DNA reads as TGTGCCAGCAGTTCACAGGGGAACACTGAAGCTTTCTTT.

V is TRBV4-2 and J is TRBJ1-5, with D maybe TRBD1 (6 bases). With 3 bases removed from V and 6 bases from J, the gap between germline ends came to 12 bases. The CDR3 sequence is 14 residues long. Germline-derived CDR1 and CDR2 are LGHNA and YNFKEQ. CDR3 residues: CASSQDKQGQPQHF. CDR3 coding DNA: TGTGCCAGCAGCCAGGACAAACAGGGTCAGCCCCAGCATTTT.

This chain connects TRBV3-1 (or the pseudogene TRBV3-2) to TRBJ2-2; D remains ambiguous. The CDR3 extends over 14 amino acids. Germline CDR1 is LGHDT and CDR2 is YNNKEL (reference sequence). Trimming stripped 8 bases from V and 1 base from J, with 11 bases between. The CDR3 coding sequence is TGTGCCAGCTCGTCCCCGGGGAACACCGGGGAGCTGTTTTTT. The encoded protein is CASSSPGNTGELFF.

The CDR3 region is CASRSGGQYGYTF. The CDR3 DNA is TGTGCCAGCAGGTCGGGGGGGCAGTATGGCTACACCTTC. The chain uses TRBV27 and TRBJ1-2, with a possible D match to TRBD1 (6 bases). This CDR3 has 13 residues. V lost 6 bases, J lost 5 bases, and 13 bases lay in between. The germline V gene has CDR1 MNHEY and CDR2 SMNVEV (reference sequence).

This rearrangement joins TRBV3-1 (or the pseudogene TRBV3-2) to TRBJ2-2; weak D call: TRBD2 (6 bases). Germline V gene sequence: CDR1 LGHDT, CDR2 YNNKEL (reference sequence). With 0 bases removed from V and 2 bases from J, the gap between germline ends came to 16 bases. This CDR3 has 18 residues. The CDR3 coding sequence is TGTGCCAGCAGCCAAGATTTTGGAGGGAACTTTAACACCGGGGAGCTGTTTTTT. Amino acid sequence: CASSQDFGGNFNTGELFF.

This chain uses TRBV27 with TRBJ2-4; perhaps TRBD2 as D (6 bases). There are 14 residues in the CDR3. V dropped 3 bases and J dropped 1 base, with 7 bases sitting between them. Germline V CDR1 and CDR2: MNHEY, SMNVEV (reference sequence). The CDR3 reads CASSLEGAKNIQYF. The CDR3 DNA reads TGTGCCAGCAGTTTGGAGGGGGCCAAAAACATTCAGTACTTC.

The gene calls are TRBV6-6 and TRBJ1-5, with a weak D call TRBD1 (5 bases). The CDR3 has 16 amino acids. Trimming removed 9 bases at V and 0 bases at J, with 18 bases between. Germline CDR1 MNHNY, CDR2 SVGAGI (reference sequence). As DNA, the CDR3 is TGTGCCAGTAACCCGGGGGGGGGTATTAGCAATCAGCCCCAGCATTTT. This sequence encodes CASNPGGGISNQPQHF.

The chain recombines TRBV27 with TRBJ2-3; D is undetermined. The CDR3 consists of 13 residues. Deletions cut 5 bases from V and 9 bases from J, with 15 bases between. From germline, CDR1 is MNHEY and CDR2 SMNVEV (reference sequence). CDR3 region: CASSLPPPETQYF. Written as DNA, the CDR3 is TGTGCCAGCAGTCTCCCCCCCCCGGAGACGCAGTATTTT.

The chain joins TRBV11-2 to TRBJ1-2; D may be TRBD1 (6 bases). CDR3 length equals 12 residues. CDR1 and CDR2 (germline): SGHAT, FQNNGV. Trimming took 6 bases from V and 3 from J, leaving 8 bases between them. The chain's CDR3 is CASSPGDYGYTF. The CDR3 nucleotides are TGTGCCAGCAGTCCAGGGGACTATGGCTACACCTTC.

Comments on this clone: The sample carries other DNA sequences with the same CDR3. The chain employs TRBV5-1 and TRBJ1-1; TRBD1 agrees at 7 bases. Germline-derived CDR1 and CDR2 are SGHRS and YFSETQ. The CDR3 length is 14 residues. With V trimmed by 0 bases and J by 3 bases, 2 bases remained unmatched. CDR3 coding DNA: TGCGCCAGCAGCTTGGTCCAGGGGGACACTGAAGCTTTCTTT. Translating gives CASSLVQGDTEAFF.

CDR3 nucleotides: TGTGCCGTCGGGGGACAGGGAAACAATTCACCCCTCCACTTT. Protein product: CAVGGQGNNSPLHF. The rearrangement links TRBV10-3 to TRBJ1-6; 9 bases agree with TRBD1. The CDR3 loop spans 14 amino acids. The germline V gene encodes CDR1 ENHRY and CDR2 SYGVKD. The V segment lost 11 bases and the J segment 7 bases; nucleotides outside the gene matches: 9.

This chain connects TRBV10-3 to TRBJ2-5, with D tentatively TRBD1 (7 bases). Trimming pared 6 bases from V and 2 bases from J, leaving 16 bases between. The CDR3 contains 15 residues. CDR1 is ENHRY, CDR2 SYGVKD, per germline. The CDR3 DNA reads as TGTGCCATCAGGTCCCCCTCAGGGGGGCAAGAGACCCAGTACTTC. As protein: CAIRSPSGGQETQYF.

This clone was observed once. The chain couples TRBV5-1 to TRBJ1-2, with 10 bases aligning to TRBD1. The germline CDR1 and CDR2 sequences are SGHRS and YFSETQ. The CDR3 extends over 18 amino acids. J lost 4 bases, V lost 1 base, and 13 bases had no gene match. CDR3 in amino acids: CASSLNPPGQGKIYGYTF. The DNA of the CDR3 is TGCGCCAGCAGCTTGAACCCTCCGGGACAGGGGAAAATCTATGGCTACACCTTC.

CDR3 protein: CASSLNRLNNEKLFF. CDR3 nucleotides: TGTGCCAGCAGCCTAAACAGGCTTAATAATGAAAAACTGTTTTTT. The chain employs TRBV2 and TRBJ1-4; a weak D match, TRBD1 (5 bases). The ends were cut back, 6 bases at V and 4 bases at J, with 15 bases in the middle. The CDR3 covers 15 residues. Germline assignment: CDR1 SNHLY and CDR2 FYNNEI.

This rearrangement joins TRBV5-1 to TRBJ2-3, with D maybe TRBD2 (6 bases). The CDR3 has 16 amino acids. In germline, CDR1 is SGHRS, CDR2 YFSETQ. With 1 base removed from V and 4 bases from J, the gap between germline ends came to 16 bases. CDR3 coding DNA: TGCGCCAGCAGCTTGACTGGGTGGAGGGCCCCAGATACGCAGTATTTT. This translates into CASSLTGWRAPDTQYF.

The V call is TRBV27, the J call TRBJ2-3; D uncertain. This CDR3 has 14 amino acids. Germline V gene lookup returns CDR1 MNHEY and CDR2 SMNVEV (reference sequence). Trimming shortened V by 6 bases and J by 1 base, and 11 bases separated the two germline ends. The CDR3 DNA follows: TGTGCCAGCAGACCACGTAGAGGCACAGATACGCAGTATTTT. Translated: CASRPRRGTDTQYF.

This clone has a handful of counts. The rearrangement links TRBV28 to TRBJ1-6; no definite D call. Looked up from germline, CDR1 is MDHEN and CDR2 is SYDVKM. CDR3 length equals 12 residues. V was pared by 8 bases and J by 11 bases, with 13 bases between. Here the CDR3 reads CASGSGGTPLHF. CDR3 sequence (DNA): TGTGCCAGCGGGTCAGGCGGGACACCCCTCCACTTT.

The rearrangement links TRBV5-1 to TRBJ1-4, with D maybe TRBD1 (5 bases). Germline V CDR1 and CDR2: SGHRS, YFSETQ. Trimming left V 0 bases short and J 13 bases short, with 16 bases between. The CDR3 is 14 residues long. DNA of the CDR3: TGCGCCAGCAGCTTGGAGGGGATGGATGGTGGACTGTTTTTT. This codes for CASSLEGMDGGLFF.

The J gene is TRBJ2-2, the V gene TRBV5-6; TRBD1 aligns across 7 bases. V dropped 4 bases and J dropped 4; count of bases not matched to a gene: 7. This CDR3 has 15 residues. Germline lookup yields CDR1 SGHDT and CDR2 YYEEEE. CDR3 DNA: TGTGCCAGCAGCCCGGAACAGGGGCCCACCGGGGAGCTGTTTTTT. Its protein is CASSPEQGPTGELFF.